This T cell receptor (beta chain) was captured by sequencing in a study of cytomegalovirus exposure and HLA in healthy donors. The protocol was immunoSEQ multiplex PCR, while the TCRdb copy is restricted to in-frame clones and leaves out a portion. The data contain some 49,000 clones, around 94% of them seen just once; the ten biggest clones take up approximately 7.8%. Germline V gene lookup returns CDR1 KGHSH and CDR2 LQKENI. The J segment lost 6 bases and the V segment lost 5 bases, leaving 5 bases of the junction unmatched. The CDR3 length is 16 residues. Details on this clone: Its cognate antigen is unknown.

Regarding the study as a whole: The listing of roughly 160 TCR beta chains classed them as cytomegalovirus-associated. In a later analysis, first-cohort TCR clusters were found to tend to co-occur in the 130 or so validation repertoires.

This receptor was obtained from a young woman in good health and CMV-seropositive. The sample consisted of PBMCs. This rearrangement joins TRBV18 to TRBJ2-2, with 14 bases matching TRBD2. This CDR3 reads CASSSGLAGGSGELFF. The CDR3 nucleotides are TGTGCCAGCTCATCCGGACTAGCGGGAGGATCCGGGGAGCTGTTTTTT.